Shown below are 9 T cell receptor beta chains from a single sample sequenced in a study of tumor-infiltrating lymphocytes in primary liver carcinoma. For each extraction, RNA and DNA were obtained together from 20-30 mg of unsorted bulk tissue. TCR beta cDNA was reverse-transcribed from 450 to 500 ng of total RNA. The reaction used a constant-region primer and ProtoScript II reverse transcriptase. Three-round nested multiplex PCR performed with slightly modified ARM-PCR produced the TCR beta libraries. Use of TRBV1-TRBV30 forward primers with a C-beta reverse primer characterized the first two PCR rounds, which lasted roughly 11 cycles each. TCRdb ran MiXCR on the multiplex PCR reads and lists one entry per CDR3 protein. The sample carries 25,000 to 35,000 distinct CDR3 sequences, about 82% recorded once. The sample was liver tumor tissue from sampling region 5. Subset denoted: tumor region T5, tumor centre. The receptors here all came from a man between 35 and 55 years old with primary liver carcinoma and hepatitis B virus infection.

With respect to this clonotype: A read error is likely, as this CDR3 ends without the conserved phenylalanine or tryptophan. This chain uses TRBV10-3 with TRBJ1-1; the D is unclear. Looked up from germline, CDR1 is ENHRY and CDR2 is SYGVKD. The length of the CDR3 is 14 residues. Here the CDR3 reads CTISEPKKHTEAFS. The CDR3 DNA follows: TGTACCATCAGTGAGCCAAAGAAACACACTGAAGCTTTCTCT.

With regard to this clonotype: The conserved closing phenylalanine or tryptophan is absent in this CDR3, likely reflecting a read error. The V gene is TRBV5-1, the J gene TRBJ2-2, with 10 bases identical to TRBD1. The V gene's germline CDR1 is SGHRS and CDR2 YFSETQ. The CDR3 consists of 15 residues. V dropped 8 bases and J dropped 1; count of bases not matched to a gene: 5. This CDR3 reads CASIWTGGNTGELFS. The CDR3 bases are TGCGCCAGTATCTGGACAGGGGGGAACACCGGGGAGCTGTTTTCT.

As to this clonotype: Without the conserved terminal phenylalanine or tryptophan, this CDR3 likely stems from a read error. For the CDR3, the DNA is TGTGCGAGCAGCCTCGGAGAGGGGGCAAACTATGGCTACACCTTA. This gives the protein CASSLGEGANYGYTL. V is TRBV12-3 or TRBV12-4 and J is TRBJ1-2, with 7 bases identical to TRBD1. This CDR3 contains 15 residues.

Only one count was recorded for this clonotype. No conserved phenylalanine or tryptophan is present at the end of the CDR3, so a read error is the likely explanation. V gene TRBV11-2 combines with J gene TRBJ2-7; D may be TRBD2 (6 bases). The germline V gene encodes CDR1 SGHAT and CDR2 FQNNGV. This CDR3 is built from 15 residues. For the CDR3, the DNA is TGCGCCAGCAGCTTAGGCGGAGGGTATTCCTATGAGCAGTACTTA. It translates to CASSLGGGYSYEQYL.

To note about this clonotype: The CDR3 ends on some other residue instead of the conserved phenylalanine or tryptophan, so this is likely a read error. DNA of the CDR3: TGTGCCAGTAGCTTAACACCCAGCGGCGATCAGTACTCC. This gives the protein CASSLTPSGDQYS. J is TRBJ2-7 and V is TRBV11-3; D may be TRBD2 (5 bases). In germline, CDR1 is SGHNT, CDR2 YENEEA. There are 13 residues in the CDR3.

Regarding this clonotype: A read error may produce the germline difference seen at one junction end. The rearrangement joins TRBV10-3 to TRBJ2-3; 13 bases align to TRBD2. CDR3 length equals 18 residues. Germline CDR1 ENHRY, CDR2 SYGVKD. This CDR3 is CAISKTRTSGSGTDTQYF. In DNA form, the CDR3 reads TGTGCCATCAGTAAGACCCGGACTAGCGGGAGCGGAACAGATACGCAATATTTT.

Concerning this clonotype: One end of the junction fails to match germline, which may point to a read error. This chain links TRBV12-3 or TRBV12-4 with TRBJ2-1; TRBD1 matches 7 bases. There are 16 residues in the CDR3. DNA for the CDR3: TGTGCCAGCTGTTCTCGGACAGGAGTCTCCTACAATGAGCGGTTCTTC. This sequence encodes CASCSRTGVSYNERFF.

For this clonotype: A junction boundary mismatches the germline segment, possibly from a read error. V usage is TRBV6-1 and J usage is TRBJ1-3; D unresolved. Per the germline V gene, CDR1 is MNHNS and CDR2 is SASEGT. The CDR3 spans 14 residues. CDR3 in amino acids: CATLAGDSRNTIYF. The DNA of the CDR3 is TGTGCCACCCTTGCAGGCGACTCTAGAAACACCATATATTTT.

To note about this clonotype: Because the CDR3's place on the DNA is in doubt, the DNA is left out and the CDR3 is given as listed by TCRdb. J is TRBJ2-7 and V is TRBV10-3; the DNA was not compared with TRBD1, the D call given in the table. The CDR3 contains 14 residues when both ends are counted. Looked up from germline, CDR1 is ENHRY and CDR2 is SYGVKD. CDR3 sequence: CAISFGTGTYEQYF.